This TCR beta chain was recovered during a study of radiation and T cells in renal cell carcinoma. Time point specified: blood 4 weeks post-SBRT, at nephrectomy. As for treatment: 15 Gy SBRT to primary tumor, nephrectomy 4 weeks later. Nephrectomy followed 15 Gy stereotactic body radiation by 4 weeks. Radiation-treated patients gave blood at baseline, week 2 and week 4. V shed 5 bases, J shed 0 bases, and the junction held 13 bases outside the gene matches. The CDR3 sequence is 17 residues long. The germline gives CDR1 KGHSH, CDR2 LQKENI. This table comes from immunoSEQ multiplex PCR, and its TCRdb copy is limited to in-frame clones, with some not included. The table has about 140,000 clones, approximately 86% seen once.

This clonotype was obtained from a woman between 50 and 59 years old with renal cell carcinoma. The source was blood, collected from a patient whose treatment included radiotherapy and nephrectomy. This chain connects TRBV18 to TRBJ2-7; TRBD2 matches at 7 bases. The CDR3 here is CASSGGGSGSDSYEQYF. CDR3 bases: TGTGCCAGCTCAGGGGGGGGGAGCGGCAGCGACTCCTACGAGCAGTACTTC.